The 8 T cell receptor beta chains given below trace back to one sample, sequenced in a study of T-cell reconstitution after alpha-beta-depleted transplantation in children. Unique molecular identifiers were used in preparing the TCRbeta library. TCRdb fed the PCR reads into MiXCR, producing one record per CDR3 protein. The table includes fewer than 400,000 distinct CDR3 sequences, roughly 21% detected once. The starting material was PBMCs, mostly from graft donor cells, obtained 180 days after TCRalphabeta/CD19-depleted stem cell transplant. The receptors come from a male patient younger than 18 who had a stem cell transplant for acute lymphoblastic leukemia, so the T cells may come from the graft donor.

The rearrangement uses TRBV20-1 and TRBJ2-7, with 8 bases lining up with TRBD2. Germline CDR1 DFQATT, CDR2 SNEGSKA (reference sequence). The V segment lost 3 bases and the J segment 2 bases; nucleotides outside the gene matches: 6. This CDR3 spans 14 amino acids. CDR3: CSASPGRATYEQYF. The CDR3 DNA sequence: TGCAGTGCTAGCCCCGGGAGGGCCACCTACGAGCAGTACTTC.

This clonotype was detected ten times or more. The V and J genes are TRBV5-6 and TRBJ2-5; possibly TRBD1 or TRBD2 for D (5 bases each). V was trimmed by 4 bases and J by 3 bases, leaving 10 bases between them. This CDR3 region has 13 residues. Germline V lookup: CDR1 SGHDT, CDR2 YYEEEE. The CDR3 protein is CASSGGWKETQYF. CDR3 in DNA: TGTGCCAGCAGCGGGGGATGGAAAGAGACCCAGTACTTC.

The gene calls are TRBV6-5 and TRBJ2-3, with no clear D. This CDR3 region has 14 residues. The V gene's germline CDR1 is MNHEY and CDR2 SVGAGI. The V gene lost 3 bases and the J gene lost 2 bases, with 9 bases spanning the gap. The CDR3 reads CASSYGGSTDTQYF. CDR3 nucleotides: TGTGCCAGCAGTTATGGCGGATCCACAGATACGCAGTATTTT.

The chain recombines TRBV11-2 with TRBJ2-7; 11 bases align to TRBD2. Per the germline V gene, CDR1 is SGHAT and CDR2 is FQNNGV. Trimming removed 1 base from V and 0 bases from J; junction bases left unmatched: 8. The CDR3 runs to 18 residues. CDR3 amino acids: CASSLVGLAGGGSYEQYF. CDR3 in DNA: TGTGCCAGCAGCTTAGTGGGTCTAGCGGGAGGCGGCTCCTACGAGCAGTACTTC.

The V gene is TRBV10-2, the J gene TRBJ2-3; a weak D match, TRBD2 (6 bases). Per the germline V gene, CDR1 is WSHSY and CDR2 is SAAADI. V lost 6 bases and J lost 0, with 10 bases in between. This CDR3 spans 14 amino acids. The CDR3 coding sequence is TGCGCCAGCAGACAGAGCGGGAGCACAGATACGCAGTATTTT. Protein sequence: CASRQSGSTDTQYF.

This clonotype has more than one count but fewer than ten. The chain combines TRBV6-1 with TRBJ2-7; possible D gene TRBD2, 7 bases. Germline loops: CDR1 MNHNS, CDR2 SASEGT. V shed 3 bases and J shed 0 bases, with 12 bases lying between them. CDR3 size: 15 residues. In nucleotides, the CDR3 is TGTGCCAGCAGTGATAGGGGGGGGAGCTCCTACGAGCAGTACTTC. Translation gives CASSDRGGSSYEQYF.

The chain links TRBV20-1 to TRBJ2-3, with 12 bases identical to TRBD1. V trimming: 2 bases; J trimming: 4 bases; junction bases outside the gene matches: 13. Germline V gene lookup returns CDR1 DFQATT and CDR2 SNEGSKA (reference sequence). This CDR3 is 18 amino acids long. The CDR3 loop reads CSARPRDRGLGRADTQYF. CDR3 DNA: TGCAGTGCTAGACCCCGGGACAGGGGGCTAGGCAGGGCAGATACGCAGTATTTT.

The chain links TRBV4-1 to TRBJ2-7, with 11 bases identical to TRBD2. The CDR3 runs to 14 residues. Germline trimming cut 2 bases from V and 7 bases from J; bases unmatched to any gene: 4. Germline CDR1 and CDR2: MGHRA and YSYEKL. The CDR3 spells CASSQLAGGGEQYF. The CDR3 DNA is TGCGCCAGCAGCCAACTAGCGGGAGGAGGGGAGCAGTACTTC.